The 25 T cell receptor beta chains below come from one sample, sequenced in a study of T cells in Graves' hyperthyroidism and ophthalmopathy. RNA transcripts provided the source from which TCR beta CDR3 regions were amplified. The HTBI primer set was used in a first-round RT-PCR of the TCR CDR3. TCRdb re-analysed the multiplex PCR reads in MiXCR, keeping a single row per CDR3 protein. The sample holds 530,000 or so distinct CDR3 sequences, around 24% seen once. Sequencing was performed on blood. Receptors were obtained from a woman aged 25-40 years with Graves' ophthalmopathy.

There are many counts of this clonotype. The chain is built from TRBV30 and TRBJ1-6, with a possible D match to TRBD1 (5 bases). The CDR3 is 13 residues long. Germline V lookup: CDR1 GTSNPN, CDR2 SVGIG (reference sequence). Trimming stripped 0 bases from V and 8 bases from J, with 8 bases between. CDR3 in amino acids: CAWSVGGDSPLHF. As DNA, the CDR3 is TGTGCCTGGAGTGTGGGAGGGGATTCACCCCTCCACTTT.

There are a few counts of this clonotype. V is TRBV7-9 and J is TRBJ1-1, with a tentative D call TRBD1 (5 bases). Germline V gene lookup returns CDR1 SEHNR and CDR2 FQNEAQ (reference sequence). The V and J ends lost 4 bases and 11 bases respectively, with 14 bases between them. This CDR3 has 12 residues. The CDR3 nucleotides read TGTGCCAGCAGCTACCCGGGGGGATACGCTTTCTTT. The encoded protein is CASSYPGGYAFF.

This clonotype was picked up many times. The genes are TRBV19 and TRBJ2-6; 11 nucleotides line up with TRBD1. V shed 6 bases, J shed 1 base, and the junction held 5 bases outside the gene matches. There are 17 residues in the CDR3. The V gene's germline CDR1 is LNHDA and CDR2 SQIVND (reference sequence). The CDR3 DNA sequence: TGTGCCAGTAGCGGACAGGGGGCGATTTCTGGGGCCAACGTCCTGACTTTC. This gives the protein CASSGQGAISGANVLTF.

This clonotype was recorded a few times. The J gene is TRBJ1-2, the V gene TRBV3-1; 7 bases are a match to TRBD1. The germline V gene has CDR1 LGHDT and CDR2 YNNKEL (reference sequence). The V segment lost 1 base and the J segment 4 bases; nucleotides outside the gene matches: 9. This CDR3 has 16 amino acids. In nucleotides, the CDR3 is TGTGCCAGCAGCCAAGTGAATAGGGGGCGCGGCTATGGCTACACCTTC. It yields the protein CASSQVNRGRGYGYTF.

Many counts were recorded for this clonotype. V gene TRBV11-1 combines with J gene TRBJ1-3; D uncertain. Trimming left V 2 bases short and J 0 bases short, with 11 bases between. This CDR3 contains 16 residues. From germline, CDR1 is SGHAT and CDR2 FQDESV (reference sequence). CDR3 sequence reads: CASSLTVSASGNTIYF. In nucleotides, the CDR3 is TGTGCCAGCAGCTTAACGGTCAGCGCCTCTGGAAACACCATATATTTT.

Ten or more counts support this clonotype. The V gene is TRBV19, the J gene TRBJ2-6; possibly TRBD2 for D (6 bases). V lost 7 bases and J lost 0, with 13 bases in between. CDR3 size: 16 residues. CDR1 and CDR2 (germline): LNHDA, SQIVND (reference sequence). DNA for the CDR3: TGTGCCAGTAAGGAGGGAATGTTCTCTGGGGCCAACGTCCTGACTTTC. Amino acids: CASKEGMFSGANVLTF.

In the case of this clonotype: A much larger clonotype is one base distant, so this may be a read error. The chain recombines TRBV20-1 with TRBJ2-2; a possible D gene is TRBD2 (7 bases). The CDR3 is made up of 15 amino acids. Germline V CDR1 and CDR2: DFQATT, SNEGSKA (reference sequence). The CDR3 region has the DNA TGCAGTGCTATAGTACAGGGAGGGAACACCGGGGAGCCGTTTTTT. This gives the protein CSAIVQGGNTGEPFF.

This clonotype was detected ten times or more. The gene calls are TRBV12-5 and TRBJ2-5; 8 bases line up with TRBD1. V lost 5 bases and J lost 4; bases outside the gene matches: 3. This CDR3 has 13 residues. The germline CDR1 and CDR2 sequences are LGHNT and FRNRAP. CDR3 loop: CASGHGQGETQYF. DNA for the CDR3: TGTGCTAGTGGTCACGGACAGGGAGAGACCCAGTACTTC. Filled out from reference TRBV12-5 and TRBJ2-5, the complete variable domain reads DARVTQTPRHKVTEMGQEVTMRCQPILGHNTVFWYRQTMMQGLELLAYFRNRAPLDDSGMPKDRFSAEMPDATLATLKIQPSEPRDSAVYFCASGHGQGETQYFGPGTRLLVL.

Many counts were recorded for this clonotype. V gene TRBV10-3 combines with J gene TRBJ2-7; perhaps TRBD1 as D (5 bases). CDR1 and CDR2 (germline): ENHRY, SYGVKD. CDR3 length: 14 amino acids. V was pared by 0 bases and J by 5 bases, with 11 bases between. CDR3 loop: CAISESRAIHEQYF. CDR3 nucleotides: TGTGCCATCAGTGAGTCCAGGGCTATACACGAGCAGTACTTC.

This clonotype has ten or more counts. The V call is TRBV15, the J call TRBJ1-1; no definite D call. This CDR3 is built from 16 residues. Deletions cut 0 bases from V and 5 bases from J, with 16 bases between. Germline values: CDR1 LNHNV, CDR2 YYDKDF (reference sequence). The CDR3 DNA sequence: TGTGCCACCAGCAGAGATTTAGTTATAGGCAGAACTGAAGCTTTCTTT. It specifies CATSRDLVIGRTEAFF.

This clonotype was detected a few times. The chain is built from TRBV6-2 or TRBV6-3 and TRBJ2-6; TRBD1 aligns across 9 bases. J was trimmed by 4 bases and V by 5 bases; bases with no gene match: 15. The CDR3 runs to 19 residues. Germline V gene data show CDR1 as MNHEY and CDR2 as SVGEGT. This chain's CDR3 is CASSRGTGTTWAGANVLTF. The CDR3 DNA sequence: TGTGCCAGCAGTCGGGGGACAGGGACGACCTGGGCCGGGGCCAACGTCCTGACTTTC.

The gene calls are TRBV29-1 and TRBJ1-2; 7 bases fit TRBD1. V gave up 6 bases and J gave up 4 bases; unmatched junction bases: 11. The CDR3 runs to 14 residues. Germline V lookup: CDR1 SQVTM, CDR2 ANQGSEA. Written as DNA, the CDR3 is TGCAGCGTCGAGGGGACAGTTCCCGTCTATGGCTACACCTTC. Translated: CSVEGTVPVYGYTF.

This chain connects TRBV29-1 to TRBJ2-2; TRBD2 agrees at 13 bases. Germline lookup yields CDR1 SQVTM and CDR2 ANQGSEA. This CDR3 spans 18 amino acids. V gave up 2 bases and J gave up 6 bases; unmatched junction bases: 12. CDR3 DNA: TGCAGCGTTGAAAGCCGAGGACTAGCGGGAGAGGTGGCCGGGGAGCTGTTTTTT. This sequence encodes CSVESRGLAGEVAGELFF.

The V call is TRBV6-1, the J call TRBJ2-7; D might be TRBD1 (7 bases). V was trimmed by 4 bases and J by 5 bases, leaving 9 bases between them. Germline CDR1 and CDR2: MNHNS and SASEGT. This CDR3 has 12 amino acids. CDR3 sequence (DNA): TGTGCCAGCAGTGTCAGGGGGGACGAGCAGTACTTC. It is translated as CASSVRGDEQYF.

Points on this clonotype: One end of the junction fails to match germline, which may point to a read error. The J gene is TRBJ1-6, the V gene TRBV28, with 7 bases lining up with TRBD1. CDR1 and CDR2 (germline): MDHEN, SYDVKM. The CDR3 totals 11 residues. The CDR3 nucleotides are TGTGTCAGCAGGGGGAATTCACCCCTCCACTTT. Protein product: CVSRGNSPLHF.

The V and J genes are TRBV15 and TRBJ2-7; no definite D call. This CDR3 has 13 amino acids. Trimming left V 0 bases short and J 7 bases short, with 10 bases between. Germline V gene lookup returns CDR1 LNHNV and CDR2 YYDKDF (reference sequence). The CDR3 DNA is TGTGCCACCAGCAGAGATAGTTTGGCTGAGCAGTACTTC. Protein product: CATSRDSLAEQYF.

J is TRBJ1-5 and V is TRBV11-2, with 10 positions matching TRBD1. The CDR3 spans 16 residues. Trimming cost V 9 bases and J 2 bases; bases outside gene matches: 10. Germline V gene lookup returns CDR1 SGHAT and CDR2 FQNNGV. This CDR3 reads CASSIVGTGGNQPQHF. The CDR3 bases are TGTGCCAGTAGTATCGTAGGGACAGGGGGCAATCAGCCCCAGCATTTT.

This clonotype showed up many times. The rearrangement links TRBV6-2 or TRBV6-3 to TRBJ1-2; 7 bases line up with TRBD1. The CDR3 spans 16 residues. Germline lookup yields CDR1 MNHEY and CDR2 SVGEGT. Trimming cost V 0 bases and J 6 bases; bases outside gene matches: 10. The CDR3 protein is CASSYSTWSGQDGYTF. CDR3 in DNA: TGTGCCAGCAGTTACTCGACGTGGTCAGGACAGGATGGCTACACCTTC.

This clonotype was detected a few times. A junction boundary mismatches the germline segment, possibly from a read error. The rearrangement uses TRBV29-1 and TRBJ1-2; D unresolved. This CDR3 has 12 residues. CDR1 is SQVTM, CDR2 ANQGSEA, per germline. Written as DNA, the CDR3 is TGCGGCGTTGAACTGGGGTTGAATGGCTACACCTTC. Protein product: CGVELGLNGYTF.

This clonotype was seen ten or more times. The V call is TRBV10-2, the J call TRBJ1-2; no reliable D call. In germline, CDR1 is WSHSY, CDR2 SAAADI. The CDR3 spans 14 residues. Between the trimmed V and J ends, which lost 2 bases and 3 bases, there was a span of 10 bases. The DNA for the CDR3 is TGCGCCAGCAGTGAGGCACTGGGTTACTATGGCTACACCTTC. The encoded protein is CASSEALGYYGYTF.

This clonotype has at least ten counts. The V gene is TRBV7-2, the J gene TRBJ2-7, with TRBD2 identical over 11 bases. CDR1 is SGHTA and CDR2 is FQGNSA in the germline V gene. With V trimmed by 3 bases and J by 2 bases, 3 bases remained unmatched. The CDR3 totals 15 residues. The CDR3 region has the DNA TGTGCCAGCAGCTTTAGCGGGGGGGCTACCTACGAGCAGTACTTC. Protein: CASSFSGGATYEQYF.

In this sample, this clonotype turned up many times. The chain couples TRBV13 to TRBJ1-2, with D possibly being TRBD1 (5 bases). This CDR3 is built from 14 residues. Germline V gene data show CDR1 as PRHDT and CDR2 as FYEKMQ (reference sequence). Trimming removed 2 bases from V and 2 bases from J, with 9 bases in between. The CDR3 spells CASSLPTENYGYTF. The CDR3 bases are TGTGCCAGCAGCTTACCGACAGAGAACTATGGCTACACCTTC.

This clonotype was observed at least ten times. The genes are TRBV20-1 and TRBJ1-1, with 8 positions matching TRBD1. Germline CDR1 reads DFQATT; CDR2 reads SNEGSKA (reference sequence). V shed 1 base and J 0 bases; nucleotides not matched to a gene: 7. The CDR3 consists of 16 residues. This CDR3 is CSARGYPGGMNTEAFF. The CDR3 region has the DNA TGCAGTGCTAGAGGGTACCCAGGGGGCATGAACACTGAAGCTTTCTTT.

V and J are TRBV5-1 and TRBJ1-1; D not resolved. Germline assignment: CDR1 SGHRS and CDR2 YFSETQ. Trimming left V 0 bases short and J 7 bases short, with 10 bases between. The CDR3 has 13 residues. This CDR3 reads CASSLGWEIEAFF. The CDR3 DNA is TGCGCCAGCAGCTTGGGCTGGGAGATTGAAGCTTTCTTT.

Concerning this clonotype: This sequence may be a read error, since a much larger clone differs from it by one base. No conserved phenylalanine or tryptophan is present at the end of the CDR3, so a read error is the likely explanation. DNA of the CDR3: TGTGCCAGCAGTGAAGTGGGCAGCTCAATGAACACTGAAGCTTTCGTT. This gives the protein CASSEVGSSMNTEAFV. The V gene is TRBV2, the J gene TRBJ1-1, with D unresolved. The CDR3 has 16 amino acids. Germline V gene lookup returns CDR1 SNHLY and CDR2 FYNNEI. The V end lost 1 base, the J end lost 0 bases, and 12 bases lay between the germline ends.